These 20 T cell receptor beta chains came from one sample sequenced in a study of T cell responses to AZD1222 COVID-19 vaccine (dated by TCRdb to about 2021). The intended sense of this specimen's time point label: about 28 days (+/-7) after the second vaccine dose. The receptor library was made with the immunoSEQ multiplex PCR assay. Sourced from immuneACCESS, this table was stored by TCRdb with only in-frame sequences that have V and J called. A share of the clones is absent; for the studies checked, an unresolved V gene accounts for under half, and the remainder has no known explanation. This sample comprises 150,000 to 200,000 clones, 92% of them detected only once. The ten most abundant clones make up approximately 0.98% of the sample. This specimen consisted of peripheral blood, obtained 28 days after the second AZD1222 dose. The receptors derive from an adult who received the AZD1222 COVID-19 vaccine.

The chain couples TRBV7-2 to TRBJ1-5, with 8 bases that match TRBD1. This CDR3 contains 16 residues. Per germline, CDR1 SGHTA and CDR2 FQGNSA. The V and J ends lost 2 bases and 7 bases, in that order; junction bases with no gene match: 10. DNA of the CDR3: TGTGCCAGCAGCTTAAATCCCAACAGGGGGGTACAGCCCCAGCATTTT. It encodes CASSLNPNRGVQPQHF.

This sequence joins TRBV18 and TRBJ1-6; 8 positions agree with TRBD1. Germline CDR1 and CDR2: KGHSH and LQKENI. J lost 7 bases, V lost 5 bases, and 7 bases had no gene match. The CDR3 spans 15 residues. The CDR3 spells CASSIDQGANSPLHF. The CDR3 nucleotides read TGTGCCAGCTCAATCGACCAGGGGGCGAATTCACCCCTCCACTTT.

The V gene is TRBV12-3 or TRBV12-4, the J gene TRBJ1-6; D is uncertain. Trimming pared 8 bases from V and 7 bases from J, leaving 12 bases between. CDR3 length equals 13 residues. The CDR3 bases are TGTGCCAGCCGAGGAACTGGGAATTCACCCCTCCACTTT. Protein sequence: CASRGTGNSPLHF.

This chain links TRBV7-9 with TRBJ1-4; D may be TRBD1 (5 bases). The CDR3 extends over 16 amino acids. V was cut by 2 bases and J by 3 bases, with 13 bases left in between. Germline V gives CDR1 SEHNR, CDR2 FQNEAQ (reference sequence). The CDR3 is CASSLSTAGANEKLFF. For the CDR3, the DNA is TGTGCCAGCAGCTTAAGTACAGCGGGGGCTAATGAAAAACTGTTTTTT.

The chain's CDR3 is CASSWGTVRRDTEAFF. DNA for the CDR3: TGTGCCAGCAGCTGGGGGACCGTCCGGCGGGACACTGAAGCTTTCTTT. The V and J genes are TRBV7-9 and TRBJ1-1, with D possibly being TRBD1 (5 bases). Germline CDR1 SEHNR, CDR2 FQNEAQ (reference sequence). This CDR3 contains 16 residues. V was cut by 4 bases and J by 3 bases, with 18 bases left in between.

The J gene is TRBJ2-2, the V gene TRBV12-5, with TRBD1 matching over 9 bases. V trimming: 5 bases; J trimming: 6 bases; junction bases outside the gene matches: 16. The CDR3 extends over 18 amino acids. In germline, CDR1 is LGHNT, CDR2 FRNRAP. The CDR3 region has the DNA TGTGCTAGTGGTCTTAAGCCGTTTGGACAGGGGTTGGCCGGGGAGCTGTTTTTT. Encoded protein: CASGLKPFGQGLAGELFF.

This chain uses TRBV19 with TRBJ1-4; maybe TRBD1 (5 bases). The CDR3 extends over 13 amino acids. Per germline, CDR1 LNHDA and CDR2 SQIVND (reference sequence). V was shortened by 4 bases and J by 6 bases, with 9 bases between the two germline ends. This CDR3 reads CASSKRGDEKLFF. The DNA of the CDR3 is TGTGCCAGTAGTAAACGAGGGGATGAAAAACTGTTTTTT.

The genes are TRBV6-5 and TRBJ2-3; D might be TRBD1 (5 bases). V lost 6 bases, J lost 4 bases, and 11 bases lay in between. CDR3 size: 13 residues. Germline values: CDR1 MNHEY, CDR2 SVGAGI. The CDR3: CASSPSGSDTQYF. As DNA, the CDR3 is TGTGCCAGCAGCCCCTCAGGGTCAGATACGCAGTATTTT.

This chain links TRBV6-6 with TRBJ1-5; 10 bases map to TRBD1. The CDR3 consists of 16 residues. Germline V lookup: CDR1 MNHNY, CDR2 SVGAGI (reference sequence). V lost 0 bases to trimming and J lost 8 bases; unmatched junction nucleotides: 7. The CDR3 bases are TGTGCCAGCAGTTACTCGGGGACAGGGGAAGTGGAGCCCCAGCATTTT. Translation: CASSYSGTGEVEPQHF.

The chain links TRBV19 to TRBJ1-2; TRBD1 might be the D (5 bases). Trimming took off 4 bases at V and 2 bases at J, with 11 bases between the two ends. Germline V gene data show CDR1 as LNHDA and CDR2 as SQIVND (reference sequence). This CDR3 region has 14 residues. CDR3 region: CASSNGRVNYGYTF. The CDR3 nucleotides are TGTGCCAGTAGTAACGGCAGGGTCAACTATGGCTACACCTTC.

This sequence joins TRBV27 and TRBJ1-5; weak D call: TRBD1 (5 bases). CDR1 is MNHEY and CDR2 is SMNVEV in the germline V gene (reference sequence). V lost 0 bases, J lost 0 bases, and 9 bases lay in between. CDR3 length equals 16 residues. The CDR3 DNA reads TGTGCCAGCAGTTTATCATCAGGGACTAGCAATCAGCCCCAGCATTTT. It yields the protein CASSLSSGTSNQPQHF.

The chain combines TRBV10-1 with TRBJ1-2, with D unclear. Trimming pared 9 bases from V and 0 bases from J, leaving 11 bases between. CDR3 size: 13 residues. Germline assignment: CDR1 WNHNN and CDR2 SYGVQD (reference sequence). Written as DNA, the CDR3 is TGCGCCAGTTCACCAACTACTAACTATGGCTACACCTTC. Translation gives CASSPTTNYGYTF.

The chain links TRBV2 to TRBJ1-6; 7 nucleotides line up with TRBD1. This CDR3 has 16 residues. Germline V gene sequence: CDR1 SNHLY, CDR2 FYNNEI. V trimming: 6 bases; J trimming: 0 bases; junction bases outside the gene matches: 5. The DNA of the CDR3 is TGTGCCAGCAGGGGGACAGTGAGCTCCTATAATTCACCCCTCCACTTT. Residues: CASRGTVSSYNSPLHF. The full variable domain, rest sourced from reference TRBV2 and TRBJ1-6, is EPEVTQTPSHQVTQMGQEVILRCVPISNHLYFYWYRQILGQKVEFLVSFYNNEISEKSEIFDDQFSVERPDGSNFTLKIRSTKLEDSAMYFCASRGTVSSYNSPLHFGNGTRLTVT.

This chain connects TRBV11-2 to TRBJ2-7; weak D call: TRBD1 (6 bases). V lost 4 bases to trimming and J lost 1 base, with 8 bases between them. Per germline, CDR1 SGHAT and CDR2 FQNNGV. The CDR3 sequence is 13 residues long. For the CDR3, the DNA is TGTGCCAGCAGCTCAACAGGGTCCTACGAGCAGTACTTC. This encodes CASSSTGSYEQYF.

The J gene is TRBJ1-1, the V gene TRBV12-3 or TRBV12-4; the D is unclear. The CDR3 is 13 residues long. The V gene lost 4 bases and the J gene lost 4 bases, with 10 bases spanning the gap. This chain's CDR3 is CASSSQTRTEAFF. The CDR3 coding sequence is TGTGCCAGCAGTTCACAGACGCGCACTGAAGCTTTCTTT.

The chain links TRBV6-1 to TRBJ2-2; D unclear. Germline V gene sequence: CDR1 MNHNS, CDR2 SASEGT. Deletions cut 2 bases from V and 4 bases from J, with 11 bases between. The CDR3 has 15 residues. The CDR3 region is CASSEWVGSTGELFF. CDR3 nucleotides: TGTGCCAGCAGTGAATGGGTCGGTAGCACCGGGGAGCTGTTTTTT.

The chain combines TRBV3-1 (or the pseudogene TRBV3-2) with TRBJ1-6, with 7 bases identical to TRBD1. CDR1 and CDR2 (germline): LGHDT, YNNKEL (reference sequence). V lost 2 bases and J lost 8; bases outside the gene matches: 3. The CDR3 loop spans 14 amino acids. As DNA, the CDR3 is TGTGCCAGCAGCCAACTGGGGACAGATTCACCCCTCCACTTT. This sequence encodes CASSQLGTDSPLHF.

V gene TRBV9 combines with J gene TRBJ2-7; TRBD1 matches 7 bases. This CDR3 is built from 16 residues. The germline V gene encodes CDR1 SGDLS and CDR2 YYNGEE. Trimming at V came to 3 bases and at J to 4 bases, leaving 13 bases not matched to a gene. In DNA form, the CDR3 reads TGTGCCAGCAGCGAGGGAGACAGGGACGGTGGTTACGAGCAGTACTTC. It translates to CASSEGDRDGGYEQYF. Using reference TRBV9 and TRBJ2-7 for the parts outside the CDR3, the full variable domain is DSGVTQTPKHLITATGQRVTLRCSPRSGDLSVYWYQQSLDQGLQFLIQYYNGEERAKGNILERFSAQQFPDLHSELNLSSLELGDSALYFCASSEGDRDGGYEQYFGPGTRLTVT.

V gene TRBV3-1 (or the pseudogene TRBV3-2) combines with J gene TRBJ1-3; D is unresolved. V shed 0 bases and J shed 0 bases, with 6 bases lying between them. The V gene's germline CDR1 is LGHDT and CDR2 YNNKEL (reference sequence). The CDR3 consists of 15 residues. The CDR3 loop reads CASSQEGGSGNTIYF. In DNA, the CDR3 is TGTGCCAGCAGCCAAGAAGGCGGCTCTGGAAACACCATATATTTT.

V gene TRBV10-3 combines with J gene TRBJ1-1, with D hard to call. V was pared by 4 bases and J by 7 bases, with 10 bases between. The CDR3 is 12 amino acids. Germline CDR1 and CDR2: ENHRY and SYGVKD. DNA of the CDR3: TGTGCCATCAGTGGGACGGTTAATGAAGCTTTCTTT. The encoded protein is CAISGTVNEAFF.